Only a few counts were recorded for the clone carrying this TCR beta chain. Its antigen is as yet unknown. This sample stems from a study of cytomegalovirus exposure and HLA in healthy donors. Overall study results and limits: The study had only CMV serostatus as immune exposure information. A prior analysis recorded that most TCR beta V segments were productive about 87% or about 30% of the time. Further analysis, carried out later, found HLA-associated TCR beta chains more clonally expanded than equally common other chains.

V was trimmed by 7 bases and J by 6 bases, leaving 24 bases between them. The CDR3 contains 16 residues. Per the germline V gene, CDR1 is SGHNT and CDR2 is YYREEE (reference sequence). Regarding donors, all were healthy bone marrow donors. With 60 Vbeta and 13 Jbeta primers, the PCR was carried out. Clones were sequenced by immunoSEQ multiplex PCR, and TCRdb holds only the in-frame ones, with some missing. The sample has under 130,000 clones, 70% seen once. The chain has TRBV5-4 and TRBJ2-3; maybe TRBD2 (5 bases). Sequenced sample: PBMCs. This TCR derives from a middle-aged man in good health and CMV-seropositive. In DNA, the CDR3 is TGTGCCAGCCGTTCCTTTGGGGTGGGAGAACCGGATACGCAGTATTTT. This gives the protein CASRSFGVGEPDTQYF.